This paragraph reports one TCR beta chain. These data originate in a study of technical replicates of blood from a handful of donors. Data came from immunoSEQ multiplex PCR; TCRdb stores just in-frame clones and leaves some out. The sample contains about 70,000 clones, just under 95% of which appear only once. The CDR3 is made up of 14 amino acids. V was trimmed by 3 bases and J by 10 bases, leaving 18 bases between them. Germline assignment: CDR1 SEHNR and CDR2 FQNEAQ (reference sequence). This sequence was found in a human donor in good health. The sequencing input was T cells isolated from PBMCs. The chain is built from TRBV7-9 and TRBJ1-2; a weak D match, TRBD1 (5 bases). The CDR3 bases are TGTGCCAGCAGCTTGCCGCGGGACCGCTTAGACTACACCTTC. This codes for CASSLPRDRLDYTF.